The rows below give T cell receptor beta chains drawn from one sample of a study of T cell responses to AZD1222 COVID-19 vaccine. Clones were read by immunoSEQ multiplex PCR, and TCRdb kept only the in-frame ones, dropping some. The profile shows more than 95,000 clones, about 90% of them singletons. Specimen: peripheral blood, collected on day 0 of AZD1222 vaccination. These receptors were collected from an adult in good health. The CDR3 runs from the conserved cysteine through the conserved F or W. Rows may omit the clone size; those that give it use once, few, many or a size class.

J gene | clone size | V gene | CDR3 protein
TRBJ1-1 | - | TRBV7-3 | CASSRTVGVATEAFF
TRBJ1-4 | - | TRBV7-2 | CASSSFGQVGREKLFF
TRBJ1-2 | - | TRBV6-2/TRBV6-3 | CASSSQTTDRNYGYTF
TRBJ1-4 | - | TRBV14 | CASSLRTGEEKLFF
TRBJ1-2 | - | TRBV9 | CASRAMMGQAHYGYTF
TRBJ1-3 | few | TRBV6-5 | CASSYGAGGSGNTIYF
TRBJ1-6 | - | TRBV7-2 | CASSSPEGGFHNSPLHF
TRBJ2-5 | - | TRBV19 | CASSTSGTPTQYF
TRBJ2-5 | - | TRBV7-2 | CASSLIETQYF
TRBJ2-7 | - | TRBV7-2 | CASSLPGQGYEQYF
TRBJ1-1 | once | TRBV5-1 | CASSFQDGSNTEAFF
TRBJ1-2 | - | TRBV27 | CASSLFGGDGYTF
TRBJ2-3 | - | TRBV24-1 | CATSDAGGGSTDTQYF
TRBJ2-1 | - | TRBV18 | CASSPPGRSGGEQFF
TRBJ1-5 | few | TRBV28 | CASSGLYRRYSNQPQHF
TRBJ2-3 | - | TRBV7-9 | CASSSGGTRRVEDTQYF
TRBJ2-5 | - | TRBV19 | CASRALGETQYF
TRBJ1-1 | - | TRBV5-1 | CASRPDNTEAFF
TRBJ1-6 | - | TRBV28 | CASSPLGKGGSYNSPLHF
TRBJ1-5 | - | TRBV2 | CASSGLYSNQPQHF